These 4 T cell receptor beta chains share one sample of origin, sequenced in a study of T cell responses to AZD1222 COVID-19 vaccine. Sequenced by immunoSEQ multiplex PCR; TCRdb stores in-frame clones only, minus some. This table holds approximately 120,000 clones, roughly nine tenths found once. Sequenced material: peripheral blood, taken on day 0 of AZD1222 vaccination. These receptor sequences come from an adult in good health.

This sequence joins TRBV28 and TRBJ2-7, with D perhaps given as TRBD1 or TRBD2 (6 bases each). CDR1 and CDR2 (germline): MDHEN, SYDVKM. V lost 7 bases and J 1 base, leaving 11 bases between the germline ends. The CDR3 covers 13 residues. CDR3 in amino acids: CASTIGGSYEQYF. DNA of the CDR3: TGTGCCAGCACCATAGGGGGGTCCTACGAGCAGTACTTC.

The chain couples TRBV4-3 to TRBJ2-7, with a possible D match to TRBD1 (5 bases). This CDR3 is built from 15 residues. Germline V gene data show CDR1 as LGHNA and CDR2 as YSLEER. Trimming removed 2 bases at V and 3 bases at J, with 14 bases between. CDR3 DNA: TGCGCCAGCAGCCAATTGGTCCTAACAGGCTACGAGCAGTACTTC. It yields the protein CASSQLVLTGYEQYF.

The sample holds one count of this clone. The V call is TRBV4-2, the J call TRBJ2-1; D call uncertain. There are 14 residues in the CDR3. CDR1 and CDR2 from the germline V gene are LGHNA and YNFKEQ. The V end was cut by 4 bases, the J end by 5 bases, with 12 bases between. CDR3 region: CASSPRTENNEQFF. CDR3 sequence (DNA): TGTGCCAGCAGCCCCCGGACGGAAAACAATGAGCAGTTCTTC.

The CDR3: CASSITRGANTGELFF. The CDR3 DNA reads TGTGCCAGTAGTATAACACGGGGGGCGAACACCGGGGAGCTGTTTTTT. This chain connects TRBV19 to TRBJ2-2; 7 positions agree with TRBD2. The length of the CDR3 is 16 residues. With V trimmed by 2 bases and J by 0 bases, 3 bases remained unmatched. Per germline, CDR1 LNHDA and CDR2 SQIVND (reference sequence).